A selection of T cell receptor beta chains follows, all from one sample in a study of blood T cells in healthy people across ages. One entry per CDR3 protein results from TCRdb running MiXCR on the 5' RACE reads. The table has more than 500,000 distinct CDR3 sequences, about 26% seen once. The source material was blood. The receptors derive from a woman in her 70s in good health. Both conserved end residues are part of each CDR3. The D gene is left open where the match is weak. Rows give clone size only sometimes, using once, few, many, or a class for an expanded clone.

V: TRBV12-3/TRBV12-4
D: TRBD1
J: TRBJ2-2
size: few
CDR3: CASSRTGFNTGELFF
DNA: TGTGCCAGCAGCAGGACAGGGTTCAACACCGGGGAGCTGTTTTTT

V: TRBV7-2
D: -
J: TRBJ2-3
size: few
CDR3: CASSLRVSSTDTQYF
DNA: TGTGCCAGCAGCCTCAGGGTCTCTAGCACAGATACGCAGTATTTT

V: TRBV7-6
D: -
J: TRBJ2-3
size: -
CDR3: CASSAQQRDTQYF
DNA: TGTGCCAGCAGCGCACAACAGCGAGATACGCAGTATTTT

V: TRBV29-1
D: -
J: TRBJ1-2
size: once
CDR3: CSVEGPEEKNYGYTF
DNA: TGCAGCGTTGAGGGACCAGAGGAAAAAAACTATGGCTACACCTTC

V: TRBV6-5
D: TRBD1
J: TRBJ1-1
size: -
CDR3: CASRDWTGTNTEAFF
DNA: TGTGCCAGCAGGGATTGGACAGGGACTAACACTGAAGCTTTCTTT

V: TRBV6-2/TRBV6-3
D: -
J: TRBJ1-5
size: -
CDR3: CASSYDGRTAINQPQHF
DNA: TGTGCCAGCAGTTACGATGGTAGGACGGCAATCAATCAGCCCCAGCATTTT

V: TRBV6-1
D: TRBD1
J: TRBJ1-6
size: -
CDR3: CVSRPVGGQGPNSPLHF
DNA: TGTGTCAGCAGGCCTGTAGGAGGACAGGGTCCTAATTCACCCCTCCACTTT

V: TRBV29-1
D: -
J: TRBJ2-1
size: few
CDR3: CSVDRYNEQFF
DNA: TGCAGCGTGGATAGATACAATGAGCAGTTCTTC

V: TRBV20-1
D: -
J: TRBJ2-5
size: -
CDR3: CSGARDNLKKQYF
DNA: TGCAGTGGGGCCCGTGACAATCTAAAGAAGCAGTACTTC

V: TRBV12-3/TRBV12-4
D: TRBD2
J: TRBJ2-2
size: -
CDR3: CASNRGGWTGELFF
DNA: TGTGCCAGCAATCGGGGGGGCTGGACCGGGGAGCTGTTTTTT

V: TRBV12-3/TRBV12-4
D: -
J: TRBJ1-4
size: few
CDR3: CASSRDNEKLFF
DNA: TGTGCCAGCAGTCGAGATAATGAAAAACTGTTTTTT

V: TRBV15
D: -
J: TRBJ1-2
size: few
CDR3: CATSRDRPGTGYTF
DNA: TGTGCCACCAGCAGAGATAGACCGGGGACTGGCTACACCTTC

V: TRBV4-2
D: -
J: TRBJ1-5
size: -
CDR3: CASSLALGGYQPQHF
DNA: TGTGCCAGCAGCCTCGCTCTGGGGGGATATCAGCCCCAGCATTTT

V: TRBV5-1
D: TRBD1
J: TRBJ2-3
size: -
CDR3: CASSWTGKTDTQYF
DNA: TGCGCCAGCAGCTGGACAGGGAAAACAGATACGCAGTATTTT

V: TRBV6-2/TRBV6-3
D: -
J: TRBJ2-2
size: few
CDR3: CASSVDRDGELFF
DNA: TGTGCCAGCAGCGTTGACCGGGACGGGGAGCTGTTTTTT

V: TRBV7-2
D: TRBD2
J: TRBJ2-1
size: once
CDR3: CASSGLGLAGVRYNEQFF
DNA: TGTGCCAGCAGCGGACTCGGACTAGCGGGGGTGAGGTACAATGAGCAGTTCTTC

V: TRBV4-1
D: TRBD2
J: TRBJ2-3
size: -
CDR3: CASSQDYGGGTDTQYF
DNA: TGCGCCAGCAGCCAAGATTACGGGGGGGGCACAGATACGCAGTATTTT

V: TRBV27
D: -
J: TRBJ2-1
size: -
CDR3: CASSLDTVKPEQFF
DNA: TGTGCCAGCAGTTTAGATACCGTTAAACCTGAGCAGTTCTTC

V: TRBV7-3
D: TRBD2
J: TRBJ2-1
size: few
CDR3: CASSLRGGSHIEQFF
DNA: TGTGCCAGCAGCTTACGCGGGGGGTCCCATATTGAGCAGTTCTTC

V: TRBV20-1
D: -
J: TRBJ1-1
size: -
CDR3: CSAKFVDIAFF
DNA: TGCAGTGCTAAATTCGTGGATATAGCTTTCTTT

V: TRBV28
D: -
J: TRBJ2-5
size: -
CDR3: CASSTPTREVETQYF
DNA: TGTGCCAGCAGTACCCCGACTAGGGAGGTAGAGACCCAGTACTTC

V: TRBV7-2
D: -
J: TRBJ1-2
size: few
CDR3: CASSLDPGLNYGYTF
DNA: TGTGCCAGCAGCTTAGATCCCGGCCTTAACTATGGCTACACCTTC

V: TRBV7-2
D: -
J: TRBJ2-7
size: -
CDR3: CPSSSSSYEQYF
DNA: TGTCCCAGCAGCTCTAGCTCCTACGAGCAGTACTTC

V: TRBV12-5
D: TRBD2
J: TRBJ2-1
size: few
CDR3: CASGPGGRGTYNEQFF
DNA: TGTGCTAGTGGTCCGGGGGGGCGGGGGACCTACAATGAGCAGTTCTTC

V: TRBV2
D: -
J: TRBJ1-1
size: -
CDR3: CASTGNLGGDEAFF
DNA: TGTGCCAGCACCGGCAACCTCGGGGGGGATGAAGCTTTCTTT

V: TRBV20-1
D: TRBD2
J: TRBJ2-7
size: many
CDR3: CSTGRSREQYF
DNA: TGCAGTACCGGGAGGTCCCGCGAGCAGTACTTC

V: TRBV20-1
D: TRBD1
J: TRBJ2-3
size: many
CDR3: CSAGRTGSTDTQYF
DNA: TGCAGTGCTGGGAGGACAGGGAGCACAGATACGCAGTATTTT